The 7 T cell receptor beta chains listed next were all sequenced from one sample in a study of blood T cell repertoires in COVID-19. The table came from immunoSEQ multiplex PCR; TCRdb's copy has only in-frame clones and leaves some out. Of about 75,000 clones in the sample, less than 85% were seen once. Sequencing was carried out using peripheral blood. Every receptor here comes from a woman at least 80 years old with active or convalescent COVID-19.

The chain has TRBV7-6 and TRBJ2-1, with 10 positions matching TRBD2. V lost 5 bases, J lost 2 bases, and 6 bases stayed unmatched. CDR1 SGHVS and CDR2 FNYEAQ come from the germline V gene. CDR3 length equals 16 residues. The CDR3 DNA reads as TGTGCCAGCAGCAAACAAAGCGGGGGGGCCTACAATGAGCAGTTCTTC. It translates to CASSKQSGGAYNEQFF. Complete variable domain (other parts from reference TRBV7-6 and TRBJ2-1): GAGVSQSPRYKVTKRGQDVALRCDPISGHVSLYWYRQALGQGPEFLTYFNYEAQQDKSGLPNDRFSAERPEGSISTLTIQRTEQRDSAMYRCASSKQSGGAYNEQFFGPGTRLTVL.

The V and J genes are TRBV5-6 and TRBJ2-7; D is perhaps TRBD1 (5 bases). Germline V CDR1 and CDR2: SGHDT, YYEEEE. The CDR3 extends over 15 amino acids. V lost 0 bases and J lost 4, with 14 bases in between. The CDR3: CASSLGGAGVYEQYF. CDR3 in DNA: TGTGCCAGCAGCTTGGGTGGGGCTGGGGTTTACGAGCAGTACTTC.

V usage is TRBV25-1 and J usage is TRBJ1-5; D is uncertain. Germline assignment: CDR1 MGHDK and CDR2 SYGVNS. The CDR3 totals 16 residues. Trimming shortened V by 1 base and J by 0 bases, and 10 bases separated the two germline ends. CDR3 nucleotide sequence: TGTGCCAGCAGTGAATCTTTCGGAGATAGCAATCAGCCCCAGCATTTT. This encodes CASSESFGDSNQPQHF.

The gene calls are TRBV7-9 and TRBJ2-6, with 9 bases fitting TRBD1. The CDR3 is 17 amino acids. Germline V CDR1 and CDR2: SEHNR, FQNEAQ (reference sequence). V dropped 5 bases and J dropped 0; count of bases not matched to a gene: 5. As DNA, the CDR3 is TGTGCCAGCAGCACGGGACAGGGAATCTCTGGGGCCAACGTCCTGACTTTC. It yields the protein CASSTGQGISGANVLTF.

The genes are TRBV18 and TRBJ1-2; D is perhaps TRBD1 (6 bases). Trimming left V 3 bases short and J 2 bases short, with 13 bases between. This CDR3 contains 15 residues. Germline V gene sequence: CDR1 KGHSH, CDR2 LQKENI. CDR3: CASSPSQGKNYGYTF. CDR3 sequence (DNA): TGTGCCAGCTCACCTAGCCAGGGGAAGAACTATGGCTACACCTTC.

In its sample, this clone was seen once. The chain carries TRBV9 and TRBJ2-1; 7 nucleotides align to TRBD1. The J segment lost 3 bases and the V segment lost 4 bases, leaving 7 bases of the junction unmatched. The CDR3 is 15 amino acids. CDR1 is SGDLS and CDR2 is YYNGEE in the germline V gene. The CDR3 DNA sequence: TGTGCCAGCAGCACTACAGGGGAGATCTACAATGAGCAGTTCTTC. As protein: CASSTTGEIYNEQFF.

The CDR3 loop reads CASSSGVGSQPQHF. DNA for the CDR3: TGTGCCAGCAGTTCCGGGGTAGGTAGTCAGCCCCAGCATTTT. This chain links TRBV28 with TRBJ1-5; D not resolved. Germline values: CDR1 MDHEN, CDR2 SYDVKM. CDR3 length: 14 residues. V was trimmed by 4 bases and J by 6 bases, leaving 13 bases between them. Combining the CDR3 with reference TRBV28 and TRBJ1-5 gives the whole variable domain DVKVTQSSRYLVKRTGEKVFLECVQDMDHENMFWYRQDPGLGLRLIYFSYDVKMKEKGDIPEGYSVSREKKERFSLILESASTNQTSMYLCASSSGVGSQPQHFGDGTRLSIL.